A single sample is the source of the 28 T cell receptor beta chains below, sequenced in a study of vaccination and CD4 T cells after COVID-19. Sequenced with the Oncomine TCR Beta short-read assay was DNA taken from cultured CD4+ T cells. TCRdb reprocessed the PCR reads with MiXCR, giving one entry per CDR3 protein. Of some 26,000 distinct CDR3 sequences in the sample, 35% to 50% are singletons; the top ten hold about 5%. These receptors' antigens are unknown. Time point denoted: late sampling 161 to 241 days after vaccination in three convalescent patients. Treatment indicated: roughly ten-day PBMC culture with coronavirus spike peptide pools or control peptides (ViraFEST assay). The starting material was CD4+ T cells from blood, cultured in vitro, obtained about 7 months after SARS-CoV-2 vaccination. Receptors originate from a human donor who had recovered from COVID-19.

This chain links TRBV19 with TRBJ1-2; 7 bases agree with TRBD1. This CDR3 has 13 amino acids. Germline-derived CDR1 and CDR2 are LNHDA and SQIVND (reference sequence). The V and J ends lost 6 bases and 2 bases, in that order; junction bases with no gene match: 3. CDR3 coding DNA: TGTGCCAGTAGGGACAGGAGGAACTATGGCTACACCTTC. This sequence encodes CASRDRRNYGYTF.

This chain uses TRBV6-2 or TRBV6-3 with TRBJ1-2; D is unresolved. V dropped 6 bases and J dropped 5 bases, with 13 bases sitting between them. CDR3 length: 13 residues. Germline V gene sequence: CDR1 MNHEY, CDR2 SVGEGT. The CDR3 bases are TGTGCCAGCAGGAGTAATACTGAATATGGCTACACCTTC. Its protein product is CASRSNTEYGYTF.

The V call is TRBV19, the J call TRBJ2-5; the D is unclear. V was shortened by 7 bases and J by 1 base, with 10 bases between the two germline ends. The V gene's germline CDR1 is LNHDA and CDR2 SQIVND (reference sequence). The CDR3 totals 13 residues. CDR3 in DNA: TGTGCCAGTATCGGGCACAGCCAAGAGACCCAGTACTTC. This codes for CASIGHSQETQYF.

The table lists this clonotype with a few counts. The rearrangement links TRBV20-1 to TRBJ1-5, with D maybe TRBD1 (5 bases). V dropped 5 bases and J dropped 8 bases, with 19 bases sitting between them. This CDR3 has 14 residues. Per the germline V gene, CDR1 is DFQATT and CDR2 is SNEGSKA (reference sequence). The CDR3 bases are TGCAGTGCTGTGGACGTGAGGGGAGTAGAGCCCCAGCATTTT. Translation: CSAVDVRGVEPQHF.

The V gene is TRBV12-3 or TRBV12-4, the J gene TRBJ2-6; 10 nucleotides agree with TRBD1. This CDR3 comprises 16 residues. Trimming at V came to 6 bases and at J to 1 base, leaving 3 bases not matched to a gene. The DNA of the CDR3 is TGTGCCAGCAGACCGGGACAGGGGTCTGGGGCCAACGTCCTGACTTTC. Translating it yields CASRPGQGSGANVLTF.

This clonotype occurred a few times. V is TRBV27 and J is TRBJ2-1, with a weak D call TRBD2 (6 bases). The CDR3 sequence is 14 residues long. Germline V gene data show CDR1 as MNHEY and CDR2 as SMNVEV (reference sequence). V shed 5 bases and J shed 4 bases, with 12 bases lying between them. CDR3 nucleotide sequence: TGTGCCAGCAGTCCGTCGACTAGATACAATGAGCAGTTCTTC. Amino acids: CASSPSTRYNEQFF.

As concerns this clonotype: Since a much larger clone is just one base distant, this may be a read error. The V gene is TRBV20-1, the J gene TRBJ2-2; a weak D match, TRBD2 (5 bases). The V gene's germline CDR1 is DFQATT and CDR2 SNEGSKA (reference sequence). The CDR3 is made up of 14 amino acids. CDR3 nucleotide sequence: TGCAGTGCTAGAGAGGGCGTGAACACCGGGGAGCCGTTTTTT. It yields the protein CSAREGVNTGEPFF.

The chain employs TRBV20-1 and TRBJ2-2; 11 bases agree with TRBD2. The CDR3 spans 15 residues. V lost 3 bases, J lost 4 bases, and 4 bases stayed unmatched. Germline V gene sequence: CDR1 DFQATT, CDR2 SNEGSKA (reference sequence). The CDR3 region has the DNA TGCAGTGCTAGTCTAGCGGGAGGAGTCACCGGGGAGCTGTTTTTT. Translation: CSASLAGGVTGELFF.

The chain carries TRBV7-2 and TRBJ2-4; 11 bases agree with TRBD2. CDR3 size: 17 residues. Germline CDR1 is SGHTA and CDR2 is FQGNSA. The V and J ends lost 5 bases and 0 bases, in that order; junction bases with no gene match: 6. The CDR3, as DNA: TGTGCCAGCAGCAAACCGGGACTAGCGGTAGCCAAAAACATTCAGTACTTC. It yields the protein CASSKPGLAVAKNIQYF.

The chain has TRBV20-1 and TRBJ2-1, with 9 bases matching TRBD2. This CDR3 has 15 residues. The trim removed 5 bases at V and 7 bases at J, leaving 12 bases unmatched. Germline values: CDR1 DFQATT, CDR2 SNEGSKA (reference sequence). The CDR3 reads CSAYRLAGGPNEQFF. CDR3 coding DNA: TGCAGTGCTTACCGTCTGGCGGGAGGGCCGAATGAGCAGTTCTTC.

This clonotype occurred a few times. The rearrangement links TRBV28 to TRBJ2-3; D ambiguous. This CDR3 is built from 12 residues. Trimming cost V 9 bases and J 2 bases, with 9 bases left between them. The germline V gene has CDR1 MDHEN and CDR2 SYDVKM. The chain's CDR3 is CASSGPTDTQYF. DNA of the CDR3: TGTGCCAGTAGTGGCCCCACAGATACGCAGTATTTT.

V is TRBV20-1 and J is TRBJ1-5, with D perhaps TRBD1 (6 bases). The V gene lost 2 bases and the J gene lost 7 bases, with 15 bases spanning the gap. Germline CDR1 DFQATT, CDR2 SNEGSKA (reference sequence). The CDR3 length is 14 residues. CDR3 bases: TGCAGTGCTAGATACACAGGGTTCGACCAGCCCCAGCATTTT. Translation gives CSARYTGFDQPQHF.

A few counts support this clonotype. The chain carries TRBV6-1 and TRBJ1-2; D not certain. V was clipped by 1 base and J by 6 bases, with 0 bases between them. In germline, CDR1 is MNHNS, CDR2 SASEGT. The CDR3 runs to 10 residues. The CDR3 DNA follows: TGTGCCAGCAGTGAAGATGGCTACACCTTC. Its protein product is CASSEDGYTF.

The chain combines TRBV20-1 with TRBJ1-5; 9 nucleotides agree with TRBD1. Germline V CDR1 and CDR2: DFQATT, SNEGSKA (reference sequence). The CDR3 consists of 14 residues. V lost 3 bases, J lost 6 bases, and 6 bases stayed unmatched. CDR3 bases: TGCAGTGCTAGGGGGGGGACAGGGACTCAGCCCCAGCATTTT. Protein sequence: CSARGGTGTQPQHF.

The chain recombines TRBV21-1 with TRBJ2-7. TRBV21-1 is shown as a pseudogene. This CDR3 has 16 residues. CDR3 loop: CASSKVETRKSYEQYF. The CDR3 coding sequence is TGTGCCAGCAGCAAAGTAGAGACTAGGAAGTCCTACGAGCAGTACTTC.

In this sample, this clonotype turned up a few times. The rearrangement links TRBV27 to TRBJ2-1; D gene ambiguous. In germline, CDR1 is MNHEY, CDR2 SMNVEV (reference sequence). V lost 8 bases and J lost 0, with 8 bases in between. The CDR3 contains 13 residues. The CDR3, as DNA: TGTGCCAGCCGGACGAACTCCTACAATGAGCAGTTCTTC. Its protein is CASRTNSYNEQFF.

This clonotype was seen more than once but under ten times. The rearrangement links TRBV20-1 to TRBJ2-3; 12 bases align to TRBD2. CDR1 and CDR2 from the germline V gene are DFQATT and SNEGSKA (reference sequence). The V gene end was trimmed by 7 bases and the J gene end by 1 base; junction bases not matched to a gene: 9. The CDR3 totals 16 residues. The CDR3 loop is CSVSRLAGVGTDTQYF. DNA for the CDR3: TGCAGTGTCAGCCGACTAGCGGGAGTCGGCACAGATACGCAGTATTTT.

The chain uses TRBV30 and TRBJ1-5; no clear D. Germline lookup yields CDR1 GTSNPN and CDR2 SVGIG (reference sequence). The CDR3 runs 13 residues. Trimming stripped 2 bases from V and 0 bases from J, with 5 bases between. The CDR3 here is CAWSTDSNQPQHF. CDR3 DNA sequence: TGTGCCTGGAGTACCGATAGCAATCAGCCCCAGCATTTT.

V usage is TRBV24-1 and J usage is TRBJ2-3, with TRBD2 matching 11 bases. The germline CDR1 and CDR2 sequences are KGHDR and SFDVKD. The CDR3 contains 16 residues. V was pared by 4 bases and J by 5 bases, with 7 bases of the junction left unmatched. The CDR3 reads CATSETGTSGIDTQYF. The DNA of the CDR3 is TGTGCCACCAGTGAGACCGGGACTAGCGGTATAGATACGCAGTATTTT.

The rearrangement links TRBV20-1 to TRBJ1-5; no reliable D call. The CDR3 runs to 15 residues. Germline V gives CDR1 DFQATT, CDR2 SNEGSKA (reference sequence). The V and J ends lost 4 bases and 0 bases respectively, with 13 bases between them. CDR3 in amino acids: CSAINPRYSNQPQHF. For the CDR3, the DNA is TGCAGTGCTATAAACCCACGGTATAGCAATCAGCCCCAGCATTTT.

J is TRBJ2-7 and V is TRBV12-3 or TRBV12-4; D may be TRBD1 (6 bases). V gave up 5 bases and J gave up 1 base, with 15 bases separating them. The CDR3 totals 15 residues. This chain's CDR3 is CASSAPGHKSYEQYF. The CDR3 bases are TGTGCCAGCAGTGCTCCGGGACATAAGTCCTACGAGCAGTACTTC.

The chain carries TRBV19 and TRBJ1-6; 9 bases align to TRBD1. Germline V CDR1 and CDR2: LNHDA, SQIVND (reference sequence). There are 16 residues in the CDR3. Germline trimming cut 1 base from V and 10 bases from J; bases unmatched to any gene: 8. The CDR3: CASSIGPGQGVSPLHF. The CDR3 DNA sequence: TGTGCCAGTAGTATAGGCCCGGGACAGGGCGTGTCACCCCTCCACTTT.

The chain joins TRBV10-3 to TRBJ2-5, with a possible D match to TRBD1 (5 bases). The CDR3 is made up of 12 amino acids. The V end lost 6 bases, the J end lost 4 bases, and 9 bases lay between the germline ends. CDR1 and CDR2 from the germline V gene are ENHRY and SYGVKD. CDR3 bases: TGTGCCATCAGCCGACAGAGAGAGACCCAGTACTTC. Residues: CAISRQRETQYF.

The table lists this clonotype with a few counts. The CDR3 spells CSARDEGGAPREQYF. The CDR3 region has the DNA TGCAGTGCTAGAGATGAGGGGGGAGCCCCCCGCGAGCAGTACTTC. The V call is TRBV20-1, the J call TRBJ2-7; either TRBD1 or TRBD2 may fit D (6 bases each). Germline CDR1 is DFQATT and CDR2 is SNEGSKA (reference sequence). V was shortened by 0 bases and J by 6 bases, with 18 bases between the two germline ends. The CDR3 runs 15 residues.

This clonotype was observed a few times. This rearrangement joins TRBV20-1 to TRBJ1-1, with D maybe TRBD1 (6 bases). CDR3 length: 14 residues. From germline, CDR1 is DFQATT and CDR2 SNEGSKA (reference sequence). Trimming left V 2 bases short and J 3 bases short, with 13 bases between. CDR3 bases: TGCAGTGCTAGAATAGGGGGGTCGGACACTGAAGCTTTCTTT. It codes for CSARIGGSDTEAFF.

The V gene is TRBV24-1, the J gene TRBJ2-3; a weak D match, TRBD1 (5 bases). The CDR3 length is 16 residues. Germline CDR1 KGHDR, CDR2 SFDVKD. The V and J ends lost 7 bases and 0 bases respectively, with 16 bases between them. CDR3 coding DNA: TGTGCCACCAGCCCAACCAAGACAGCTAGCACAGATACGCAGTATTTT. Translating gives CATSPTKTASTDTQYF.

This sequence joins TRBV28 and TRBJ1-6; TRBD1 might be the D (5 bases). V gave up 4 bases and J gave up 10 bases, with 11 bases separating them. The CDR3 totals 13 residues. Germline V gives CDR1 MDHEN, CDR2 SYDVKM. In DNA form, the CDR3 reads TGTGCCAGCAGTTATGAGGGGTGGTCACCCCTCCACTTT. Translated, it gives CASSYEGWSPLHF. Combining the CDR3 with reference TRBV28 and TRBJ1-6 gives the whole variable domain DVKVTQSSRYLVKRTGEKVFLECVQDMDHENMFWYRQDPGLGLRLIYFSYDVKMKEKGDIPEGYSVSREKKERFSLILESASTNQTSMYLCASSYEGWSPLHFGNGTRLTVT.

The chain has TRBV7-3 and TRBJ1-1, with D possibly matching TRBD1 (5 bases). Germline CDR1 reads SGHTA; CDR2 reads FQGTGA. This CDR3 contains 13 residues. The V end lost 2 bases, the J end lost 7 bases, and 11 bases lay between the germline ends. The CDR3 nucleotides are TGTGCCAGCAGCTTAGAAGGGGAAAGTGAAGCTTTCTTT. Its translation: CASSLEGESEAFF.